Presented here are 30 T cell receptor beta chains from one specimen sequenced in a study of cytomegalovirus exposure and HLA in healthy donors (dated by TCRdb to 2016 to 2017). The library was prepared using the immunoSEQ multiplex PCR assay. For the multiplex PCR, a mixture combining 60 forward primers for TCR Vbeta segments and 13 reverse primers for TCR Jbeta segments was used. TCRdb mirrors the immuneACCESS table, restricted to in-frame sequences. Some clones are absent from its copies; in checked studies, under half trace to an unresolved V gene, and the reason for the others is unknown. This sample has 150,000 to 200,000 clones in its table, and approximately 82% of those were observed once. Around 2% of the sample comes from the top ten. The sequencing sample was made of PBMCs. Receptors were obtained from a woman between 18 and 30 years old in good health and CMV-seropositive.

The chain's CDR3 is CASSRLDRTSGNEQFF. CDR3 DNA sequence: TGTGCCAGTAGTAGGCTGGACAGGACCTCGGGCAATGAGCAGTTCTTC. V usage is TRBV19 and J usage is TRBJ2-1; 7 bases map to TRBD1. The length of the CDR3 is 16 residues. Trimming at V came to 4 bases and at J to 6 bases, leaving 12 bases not matched to a gene. Germline CDR1 and CDR2: LNHDA and SQIVND (reference sequence).

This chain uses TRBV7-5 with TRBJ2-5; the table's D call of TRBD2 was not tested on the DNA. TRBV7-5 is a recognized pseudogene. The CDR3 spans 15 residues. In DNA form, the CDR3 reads TGTGTCAGAAGCTTTGTAGCGGGGGTACAAGAGACCCAGTACTTC. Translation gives CVRSFVAGVQETQYF.

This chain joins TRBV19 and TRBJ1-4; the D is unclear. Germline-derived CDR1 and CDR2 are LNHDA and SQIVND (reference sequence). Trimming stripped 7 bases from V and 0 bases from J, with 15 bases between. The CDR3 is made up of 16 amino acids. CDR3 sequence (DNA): TGTGCCAGTAATAAACCGCACCAGACAACTAATGAAAAACTGTTTTTT. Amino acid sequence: CASNKPHQTTNEKLFF.

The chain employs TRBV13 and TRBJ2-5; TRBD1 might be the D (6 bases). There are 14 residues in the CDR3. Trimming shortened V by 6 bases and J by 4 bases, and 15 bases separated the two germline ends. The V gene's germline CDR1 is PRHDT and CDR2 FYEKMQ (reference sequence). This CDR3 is CASSFDRSGETQYF. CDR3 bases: TGTGCCAGCAGTTTCGACAGGTCGGGAGAGACCCAGTACTTC.

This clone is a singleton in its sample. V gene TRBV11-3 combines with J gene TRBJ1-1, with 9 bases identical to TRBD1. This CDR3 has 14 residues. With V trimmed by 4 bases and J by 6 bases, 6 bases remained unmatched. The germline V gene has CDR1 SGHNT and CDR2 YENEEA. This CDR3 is CASSWGQGYAEAFF. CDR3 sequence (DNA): TGTGCCAGCAGCTGGGGACAGGGCTACGCTGAAGCTTTCTTT. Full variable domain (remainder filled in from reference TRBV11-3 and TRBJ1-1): EAGVVQSPRYKIIEKKQPVAFWCNPISGHNTLYWYLQNLGQGPELLIRYENEEAVDDSQLPKDRFSAERLKGVDSTLKIQPAELGDSAVYLCASSWGQGYAEAFFGQGTRLTVV.

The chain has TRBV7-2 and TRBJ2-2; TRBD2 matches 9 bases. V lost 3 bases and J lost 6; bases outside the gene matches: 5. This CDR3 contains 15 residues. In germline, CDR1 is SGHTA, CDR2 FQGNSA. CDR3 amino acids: CASSLGLAGPGELFF. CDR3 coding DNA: TGTGCCAGCAGCTTGGGACTAGCTGGTCCCGGGGAGCTGTTTTTT.

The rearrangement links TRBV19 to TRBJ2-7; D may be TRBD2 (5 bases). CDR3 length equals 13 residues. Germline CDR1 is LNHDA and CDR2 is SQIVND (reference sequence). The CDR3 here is CPVPRASSYEQYF. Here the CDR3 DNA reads TGTCCCGTTCCGCGGGCGAGCTCCTACGAGCAGTACTTC.

The CDR3 spells CAWSLQEYSEAFF. As DNA, the CDR3 is TGTGCCTGGAGTTTACAGGAGTACTCTGAAGCTTTCTTT. The genes are TRBV30 and TRBJ1-1, with D maybe TRBD1 (5 bases). The V and J ends lost 2 bases and 6 bases respectively, with 13 bases between them. Germline V gene data show CDR1 as GTSNPN and CDR2 as SVGIG (reference sequence). There are 13 residues in the CDR3.

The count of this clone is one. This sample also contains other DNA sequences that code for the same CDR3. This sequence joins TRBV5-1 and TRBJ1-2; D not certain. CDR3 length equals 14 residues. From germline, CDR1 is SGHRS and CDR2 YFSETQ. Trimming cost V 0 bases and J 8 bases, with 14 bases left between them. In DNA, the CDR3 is TGCGCCAGCAGCTTGGGGGAGGGCGGGCGCGGCTACACCTTC. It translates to CASSLGEGGRGYTF.

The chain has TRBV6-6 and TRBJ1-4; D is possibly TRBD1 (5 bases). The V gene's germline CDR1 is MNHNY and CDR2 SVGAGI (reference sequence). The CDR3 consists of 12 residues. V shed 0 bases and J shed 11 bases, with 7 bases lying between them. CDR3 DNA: TGTGCCAGCAGTTACTCGGGGGGGAAACTGTTTTTT. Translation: CASSYSGGKLFF.

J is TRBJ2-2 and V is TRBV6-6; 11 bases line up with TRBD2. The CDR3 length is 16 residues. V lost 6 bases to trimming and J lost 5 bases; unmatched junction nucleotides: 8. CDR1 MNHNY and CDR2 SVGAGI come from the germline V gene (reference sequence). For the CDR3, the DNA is TGTGCCAGCAGCAGACTAGCGGGGCAAGGAACCGGGGAGCTGTTTTTT. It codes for CASSRLAGQGTGELFF.

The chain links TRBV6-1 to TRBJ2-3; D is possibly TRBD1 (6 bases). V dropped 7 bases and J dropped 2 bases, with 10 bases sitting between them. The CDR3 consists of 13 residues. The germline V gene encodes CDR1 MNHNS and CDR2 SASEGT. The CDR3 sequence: CASTRTDTDTQYF. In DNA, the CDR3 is TGTGCCAGCACCAGGACAGACACAGATACGCAGTATTTT.

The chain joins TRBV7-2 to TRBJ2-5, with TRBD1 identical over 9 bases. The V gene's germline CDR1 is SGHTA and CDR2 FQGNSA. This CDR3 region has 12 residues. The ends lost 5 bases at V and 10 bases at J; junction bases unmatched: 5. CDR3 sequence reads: CASSRDRAGQYF. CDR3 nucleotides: TGTGCCAGCAGCCGGGACAGGGCAGGCCAGTACTTC.

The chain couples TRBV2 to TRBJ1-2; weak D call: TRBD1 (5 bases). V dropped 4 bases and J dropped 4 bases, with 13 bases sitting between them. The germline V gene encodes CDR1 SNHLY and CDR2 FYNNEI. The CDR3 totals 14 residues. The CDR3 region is CASSGGGYAYGYTF. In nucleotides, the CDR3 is TGTGCCAGCAGTGGGGGGGGGTACGCCTATGGCTACACCTTC.

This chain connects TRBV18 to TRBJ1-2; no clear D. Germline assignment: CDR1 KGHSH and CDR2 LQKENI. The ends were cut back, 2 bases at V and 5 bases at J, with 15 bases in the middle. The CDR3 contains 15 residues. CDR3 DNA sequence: TGTGCCAGCTCACCAGATGAAGGCAGGAAATATGGCTACACCTTC. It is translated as CASSPDEGRKYGYTF.

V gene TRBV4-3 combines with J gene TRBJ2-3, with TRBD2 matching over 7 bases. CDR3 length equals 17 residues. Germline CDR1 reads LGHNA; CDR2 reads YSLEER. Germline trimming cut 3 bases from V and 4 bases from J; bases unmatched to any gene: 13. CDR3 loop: CASSQGSGERVADTQYF. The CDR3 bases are TGCGCCAGCAGCCAGGGCAGCGGGGAACGGGTCGCAGATACGCAGTATTTT.

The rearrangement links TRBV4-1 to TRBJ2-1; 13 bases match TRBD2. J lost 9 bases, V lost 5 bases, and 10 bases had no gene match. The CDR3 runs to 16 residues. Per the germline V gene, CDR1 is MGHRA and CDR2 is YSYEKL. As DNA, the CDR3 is TGCGCCAGCAGCACGACAACTAGCGGGGGGGCTGTTGAGCAGTTCTTC. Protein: CASSTTTSGGAVEQFF.

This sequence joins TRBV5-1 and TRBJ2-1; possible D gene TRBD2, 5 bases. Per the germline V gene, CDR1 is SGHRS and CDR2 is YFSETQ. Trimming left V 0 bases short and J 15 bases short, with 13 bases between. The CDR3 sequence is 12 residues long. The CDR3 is CASSLEGREGFF. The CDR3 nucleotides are TGCGCCAGCAGCTTGGAGGGCCGGGAAGGGTTCTTC.

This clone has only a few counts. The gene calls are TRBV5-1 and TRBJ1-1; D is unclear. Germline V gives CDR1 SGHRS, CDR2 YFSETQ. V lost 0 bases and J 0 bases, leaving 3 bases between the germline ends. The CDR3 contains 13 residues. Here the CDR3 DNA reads TGCGCCAGCAGCTTGGGAGTGAACACTGAAGCTTTCTTT. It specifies CASSLGVNTEAFF.

In DNA, the CDR3 is TGCGCCAGCAGCCAAGTCCCGGGGGTTATAAAGGGTCAGCCCCAGCATTTT. Its translation is CASSQVPGVIKGQPQHF. The gene calls are TRBV4-1 and TRBJ1-5; maybe TRBD1 (5 bases). The CDR3 totals 17 residues. V gave up 1 base and J gave up 6 bases, with 19 bases separating them. CDR1 MGHRA and CDR2 YSYEKL come from the germline V gene.

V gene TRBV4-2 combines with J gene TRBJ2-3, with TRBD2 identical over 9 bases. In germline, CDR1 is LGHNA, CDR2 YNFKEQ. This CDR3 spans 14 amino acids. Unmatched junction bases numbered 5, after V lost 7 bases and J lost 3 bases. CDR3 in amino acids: CASTGAGGTDTQYF. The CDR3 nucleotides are TGTGCCAGCACGGGGGCGGGGGGGACAGATACGCAGTATTTT.

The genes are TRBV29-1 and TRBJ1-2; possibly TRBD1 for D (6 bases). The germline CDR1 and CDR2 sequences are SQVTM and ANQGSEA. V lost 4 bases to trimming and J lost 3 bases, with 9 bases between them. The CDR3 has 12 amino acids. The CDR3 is CSVVRQDYGYTF. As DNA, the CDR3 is TGCAGCGTTGTGAGACAGGACTATGGCTACACCTTC.

CDR3 region: CASSRGREGPNYGYTF. The CDR3 DNA is TGTGCCAGTAGTAGGGGCAGGGAAGGTCCTAACTATGGCTACACCTTC. The chain has TRBV19 and TRBJ1-2; possibly TRBD1 for D (5 bases). The CDR3 consists of 16 residues. Trimming took off 4 bases at V and 0 bases at J, with 15 bases between the two ends. Looked up from germline, CDR1 is LNHDA and CDR2 is SQIVND (reference sequence). The full variable domain, in which reference TRBV19 and TRBJ1-2 provide the parts outside the CDR3, is DGGITQSPKYLFRKEGQNVTLSCEQNLNHDAMYWYRQDPGQGLRLIYYSQIVNDFQKGDIAEGYSVSREKKESFPLTVTSAQKNPTAFYLCASSRGREGPNYGYTFGSGTRLTVV.

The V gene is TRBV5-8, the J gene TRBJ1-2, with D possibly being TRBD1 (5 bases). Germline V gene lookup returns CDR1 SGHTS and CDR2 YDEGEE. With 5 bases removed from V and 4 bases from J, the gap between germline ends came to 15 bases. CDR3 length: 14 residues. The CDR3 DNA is TGTGCCAGCAGAAAGGACGCGGGGGGCTATGGCTACACCTTC. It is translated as CASRKDAGGYGYTF.

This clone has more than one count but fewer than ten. CDR3 nucleotides: TGTGCCAGCAGCTTCGGGCAGGGGGCGCTTGGCTACACCTTC. This sequence encodes CASSFGQGALGYTF. This chain connects TRBV5-8 to TRBJ1-2; the match to TRBD1 covers 8 bases. Germline V gene lookup returns CDR1 SGHTS and CDR2 YDEGEE. Trimming removed 2 bases from V and 7 bases from J; junction bases left unmatched: 7. The CDR3 totals 14 residues.

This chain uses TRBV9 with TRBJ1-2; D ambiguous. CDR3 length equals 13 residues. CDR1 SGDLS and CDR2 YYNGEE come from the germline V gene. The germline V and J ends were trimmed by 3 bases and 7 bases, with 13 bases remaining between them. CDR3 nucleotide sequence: TGTGCCAGCAGCGAGTCCGAGGCGGCTGGCTACACCTTC. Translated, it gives CASSESEAAGYTF. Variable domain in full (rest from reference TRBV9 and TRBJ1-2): DSGVTQTPKHLITATGQRVTLRCSPRSGDLSVYWYQQSLDQGLQFLIQYYNGEERAKGNILERFSAQQFPDLHSELNLSSLELGDSALYFCASSESEAAGYTFGSGTRLTVV.

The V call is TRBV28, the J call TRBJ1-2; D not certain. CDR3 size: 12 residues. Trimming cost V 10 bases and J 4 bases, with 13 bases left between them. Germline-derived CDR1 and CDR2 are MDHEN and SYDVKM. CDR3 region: CATATPSYGYTF. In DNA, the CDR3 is TGTGCCACCGCAACACCATCCTATGGCTACACCTTC.

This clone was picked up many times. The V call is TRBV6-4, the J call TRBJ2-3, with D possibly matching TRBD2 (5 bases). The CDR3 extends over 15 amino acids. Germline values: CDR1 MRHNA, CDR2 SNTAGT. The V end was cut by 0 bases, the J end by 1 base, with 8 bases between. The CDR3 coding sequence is TGTGCCAGCAGTGACTCCGACGGGGGCACAGATACGCAGTATTTT. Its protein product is CASSDSDGGTDTQYF.

This CDR3 reads CASSPGGPGTGNTIYF. CDR3 DNA: TGTGCCAGCAGCCCGGGTGGTCCAGGGACTGGAAACACCATATATTTT. The chain links TRBV7-2 to TRBJ1-3, with a possible D match to TRBD1 (5 bases). The CDR3 runs 16 residues. CDR1 is SGHTA, CDR2 FQGNSA, per germline. V was cut by 5 bases and J by 2 bases, with 16 bases left in between.

As DNA, the CDR3 is TGTGCCAGCAGTTTTGGTAACAGGGGAAATTCACCCCTCCACTTT. Its translation is CASSFGNRGNSPLHF. The chain carries TRBV28 and TRBJ1-6, with TRBD1 matching over 7 bases. Trimming removed 3 bases from V and 7 bases from J; junction bases left unmatched: 6. The length of the CDR3 is 15 residues. Per germline, CDR1 MDHEN and CDR2 SYDVKM. Using reference TRBV28 and TRBJ1-6 for the parts outside the CDR3, the full variable domain is DVKVTQSSRYLVKRTGEKVFLECVQDMDHENMFWYRQDPGLGLRLIYFSYDVKMKEKGDIPEGYSVSREKKERFSLILESASTNQTSMYLCASSFGNRGNSPLHFGNGTRLTVT.